The 31 T cell receptor beta chains below all came from one sample that was sequenced in a study of blood T cell repertoires in COVID-19. The method was immunoSEQ multiplex PCR; TCRdb's version includes in-frame clones alone and lacks a portion of them. Among approximately 250,000 clones listed, less than 95% were seen once. Sequenced: PBMCs or T cells enriched from blood (not recorded which). The receptors derive from a man aged 40-50 years who had been exposed to COVID-19.

J is TRBJ2-7 and V is TRBV11-2; possibly TRBD2 for D (5 bases). The length of the CDR3 is 12 residues. Germline assignment: CDR1 SGHAT and CDR2 FQNNGV. The ends were cut back, 1 base at V and 6 bases at J, with 7 bases in the middle. CDR3 DNA: TGTGCCAGCAGCTTAGGGGGAGTCGAGCAGTACTTC. Protein product: CASSLGGVEQYF.

The genes are TRBV18 and TRBJ2-1, with a tentative D call TRBD2 (5 bases). Germline V gene lookup returns CDR1 KGHSH and CDR2 LQKENI. The length of the CDR3 is 12 residues. V lost 8 bases to trimming and J lost 4 bases, with 9 bases between them. The CDR3 reads CASEGQYNEQFF. In DNA form, the CDR3 reads TGTGCCAGCGAGGGCCAGTACAATGAGCAGTTCTTC.

The chain combines TRBV7-2 with TRBJ2-1; TRBD2 aligns across 12 bases. The ends lost 2 bases at V and 4 bases at J; junction bases unmatched: 12. Germline values: CDR1 SGHTA, CDR2 FQGNSA. The CDR3 totals 19 residues. The CDR3 reads CASSLTSGRPVDLYNEQFF. The CDR3 bases are TGTGCCAGCAGCTTAACTAGCGGGAGGCCTGTAGATCTGTACAATGAGCAGTTCTTC.

J is TRBJ1-3 and V is TRBV24-1; 10 bases fit TRBD1. CDR1 is KGHDR and CDR2 is SFDVKD in the germline V gene. Losses at the gene ends were 9 bases for V and 6 bases for J; bases not matched to a gene: 4. CDR3 size: 13 residues. Here the CDR3 reads CATSGTGENTIYF. DNA of the CDR3: TGTGCCACCTCCGGGACAGGGGAAAACACCATATATTTT.

The genes are TRBV6-5 and TRBJ1-1; D remains ambiguous. CDR3 length: 12 amino acids. Germline assignment: CDR1 MNHEY and CDR2 SVGAGI. V gave up 6 bases and J gave up 3 bases, with 8 bases separating them. This CDR3 reads CASSRADTEAFF. DNA of the CDR3: TGTGCCAGCAGCCGCGCGGACACTGAAGCTTTCTTT.

The J gene is TRBJ1-3, the V gene TRBV6-5; D gene uncertain. CDR1 and CDR2 (germline): MNHEY, SVGAGI. The CDR3 has 13 amino acids. The V end lost 6 bases, the J end lost 0 bases, and 6 bases lay between the germline ends. For the CDR3, the DNA is TGTGCCAGCAGGTCTTACTCTGGAAACACCATATATTTT. Translated: CASRSYSGNTIYF.

The gene calls are TRBV6-5 and TRBJ1-1, with 10 bases matching TRBD1. The CDR3 covers 15 residues. Germline V CDR1 and CDR2: MNHEY, SVGAGI. V was clipped by 0 bases and J by 3 bases; unmatched bases: 1. The CDR3 loop is CASSYSGQGYTEAFF. CDR3 nucleotides: TGTGCCAGCAGTTACTCGGGACAGGGGTACACTGAAGCTTTCTTT.

The chain links TRBV11-3 to TRBJ2-1; TRBD1 aligns across 9 bases. Germline loops: CDR1 SGHNT, CDR2 YENEEA. The trim removed 6 bases at V and 6 bases at J, leaving 6 bases unmatched. This CDR3 spans 14 amino acids. In DNA form, the CDR3 reads TGTGCCAGCAGTAGGGGACAGGGCTCCAATGAGCAGTTCTTC. It yields the protein CASSRGQGSNEQFF.

The chain uses TRBV25-1 and TRBJ2-7; no clear D gene. The V end was cut by 0 bases, the J end by 3 bases, with 9 bases between. The CDR3 is made up of 14 amino acids. Germline CDR1 reads MGHDK; CDR2 reads SYGVNS. The CDR3 reads CASSEYDTIYEQYF. The CDR3 DNA is TGTGCCAGCAGTGAATATGACACCATCTACGAGCAGTACTTC.

This chain connects TRBV27 to TRBJ1-2, with D tentatively TRBD1 (6 bases). The CDR3 spans 19 residues. V was cut by 2 bases and J by 6 bases, with 28 bases left in between. In germline, CDR1 is MNHEY, CDR2 SMNVEV (reference sequence). CDR3 in amino acids: CASSLRGLGRGRQYHGYTF. The CDR3 DNA reads as TGTGCCAGCAGTTTAAGGGGTTTGGGGCGGGGGCGCCAATACCATGGCTACACCTTC.

This chain connects TRBV20-1 to TRBJ2-7, with TRBD2 as a possible D gene (5 bases). The CDR3 contains 11 residues. The V end was cut by 3 bases, the J end by 6 bases, with 9 bases between. Germline values: CDR1 DFQATT, CDR2 SNEGSKA (reference sequence). The CDR3 loop reads CSARFAGEQYF. CDR3 sequence (DNA): TGCAGTGCTAGGTTCGCGGGCGAGCAGTACTTC.

V gene TRBV7-9 combines with J gene TRBJ1-2; 7 bases match TRBD1. Germline CDR1 is SEHNR and CDR2 is FQNEAQ (reference sequence). The CDR3 spans 14 residues. V trimming: 2 bases; J trimming: 4 bases; junction bases outside the gene matches: 4. CDR3 residues: CASSLPQGGYGYTF. As DNA, the CDR3 is TGTGCCAGCAGCTTACCCCAGGGGGGCTATGGCTACACCTTC.

The chain is built from TRBV21-1 and TRBJ2-2; TRBD1 reflects the table's D call only, with no check against the DNA. TRBV21-1 is a listed pseudogene. The CDR3 is made up of 15 amino acids. CDR3 protein: CASSRRDRGPGELFF. The CDR3, as DNA: TGTGCCAGCAGCAGAAGGGACAGGGGGCCCGGGGAGCTGTTTTTT.

This sequence joins TRBV15 and TRBJ2-1; 11 bases are shared with TRBD2. The CDR3 sequence is 14 residues long. V trimming: 4 bases; J trimming: 7 bases; junction bases outside the gene matches: 3. Germline assignment: CDR1 LNHNV and CDR2 YYDKDF (reference sequence). CDR3 DNA sequence: TGTGCCACCAGCAAAACTAGCGGGAGTAATGAGCAGTTCTTC. This encodes CATSKTSGSNEQFF.

Only a few counts were recorded for this clone. V is TRBV18 and J is TRBJ2-5; TRBD2 might be the D (6 bases). Looked up from germline, CDR1 is KGHSH and CDR2 is LQKENI. CDR3 size: 15 residues. V was cut by 6 bases and J by 2 bases, with 16 bases left in between. The CDR3 spells CASSNLGAGQETQYF. DNA of the CDR3: TGTGCCAGCTCCAATCTGGGCGCGGGGCAAGAGACCCAGTACTTC.

The CDR3 protein is CASSESYRDRVTTNEKLFF. The CDR3 coding sequence is TGTGCCAGCAGCGAAAGCTACCGGGACAGGGTTACAACTAATGAAAAACTGTTTTTT. This chain links TRBV7-8 with TRBJ1-4; 9 nucleotides agree with TRBD1. This CDR3 comprises 19 residues. Germline CDR1 SGHVS, CDR2 FQNEAQ. Trimming removed 5 bases from V and 0 bases from J; junction bases left unmatched: 13.

This sequence joins TRBV12-3 or TRBV12-4 and TRBJ1-5; no clear D. CDR3 size: 13 residues. Trimming pared 3 bases from V and 4 bases from J, leaving 7 bases between. In DNA, the CDR3 is TGTGCCAGCAGTTTGGCGGGTAATCAGCCCCAGCATTTT. Translation gives CASSLAGNQPQHF.

The rearrangement links TRBV28 to TRBJ2-5, with 10 bases that match TRBD2. The CDR3 is 13 amino acids. Germline trimming cut 6 bases from V and 5 bases from J; bases unmatched to any gene: 3. Germline V gene sequence: CDR1 MDHEN, CDR2 SYDVKM. Written as DNA, the CDR3 is TGTGCCAGCAGGCAAGCGGGAGGGGAGACCCAGTACTTC. Translating it yields CASRQAGGETQYF.

The chain employs TRBV11-2 and TRBJ2-2; 16 bases are a match to TRBD2. Germline V CDR1 and CDR2: SGHAT, FQNNGV. The CDR3 is 21 amino acids. The ends lost 6 bases at V and 2 bases at J; junction bases unmatched: 15. The CDR3 coding sequence is TGTGCCAGCAGTTTCGTTTCCGGGACTAGCGGGAGGGCCCTAAACACCGGGGAGCTGTTTTTT. This gives the protein CASSFVSGTSGRALNTGELFF. Full variable domain (missing parts from reference TRBV11-2 and TRBJ2-2): EAGVAQSPRYKIIEKRQSVAFWCNPISGHATLYWYQQILGQGPKLLIQFQNNGVVDDSQLPKDRFSAERLKGVDSTLKIQPAKLEDSAVYLCASSFVSGTSGRALNTGELFFGEGSRLTVL.

The rearrangement links TRBV24-1 to TRBJ2-5, with D tentatively TRBD1 (6 bases). V lost 2 bases and J lost 0, with 12 bases in between. The CDR3 contains 16 residues. In germline, CDR1 is KGHDR, CDR2 SFDVKD. CDR3 sequence (DNA): TGTGCCACCAGTGATTCGGGACACTGGTACCAAGAGACCCAGTACTTC. It encodes CATSDSGHWYQETQYF.

The count of this clone is one. The rearrangement joins TRBV9 to TRBJ2-3, with TRBD2 matching 14 bases. Germline CDR1 reads SGDLS; CDR2 reads YYNGEE. After removal of 0 bases from V and 6 bases from J, the junction contained 3 bases not matched to a gene. This CDR3 comprises 16 residues. The CDR3 DNA reads TGTGCCAGCAGCGTAGGGGGACTAGCGGGAGTGGATACGCAGTATTTT. Protein sequence: CASSVGGLAGVDTQYF.

This clone was recorded only once. The V and J genes are TRBV4-1 and TRBJ1-1; TRBD1 matches at 7 bases. The germline V gene has CDR1 MGHRA and CDR2 YSYEKL. The CDR3 has 15 amino acids. V lost 1 base, J lost 4 bases, and 6 bases stayed unmatched. The CDR3 nucleotides are TGCGCCAGCAGCCAAGGGGCAGCAGGGGGCACTGAAGCTTTCTTT. Its protein product is CASSQGAAGGTEAFF.

The chain combines TRBV10-1 with TRBJ2-7; tentatively, D is TRBD2 (5 bases). The CDR3 is made up of 13 amino acids. Trimming pared 6 bases from V and 7 bases from J, leaving 16 bases between. Germline-derived CDR1 and CDR2 are WNHNN and SYGVQD (reference sequence). The DNA for the CDR3 is TGCGCCAGCAGAGAGGGTACCTCCACTGAGCAGTACTTC. As protein: CASREGTSTEQYF.

The rearrangement links TRBV5-1 to TRBJ1-4, with TRBD1 identical over 8 bases. This CDR3 has 15 amino acids. Trimming took 3 bases from V and 5 from J; bases not matched to a gene: 6. Germline V CDR1 and CDR2: SGHRS, YFSETQ. In nucleotides, the CDR3 is TGCGCCAGCAGCTCCTCAGGGGGCCGGAATGAAAAACTGTTTTTT. It specifies CASSSSGGRNEKLFF.

V gene TRBV30 combines with J gene TRBJ1-4; D is undetermined. The CDR3 length is 14 residues. Between the trimmed V and J ends, which lost 2 bases and 3 bases, there was a span of 10 bases. From germline, CDR1 is GTSNPN and CDR2 SVGIG (reference sequence). The CDR3 loop is CAWSKASANEKLFF. The CDR3 DNA sequence: TGTGCCTGGAGTAAAGCCTCCGCTAATGAAAAACTGTTTTTT.

This chain links TRBV2 with TRBJ1-5, with D possibly being TRBD1 (6 bases). Germline loops: CDR1 SNHLY, CDR2 FYNNEI. Trimming removed 6 bases at V and 7 bases at J, with 25 bases between. The CDR3 is made up of 17 amino acids. In DNA form, the CDR3 reads TGTGCCAGCAGATTACAGGGTGCCTCGCGACATCGGCAGCCCCAGCATTTT. Encoded protein: CASRLQGASRHRQPQHF.

The chain joins TRBV7-2 to TRBJ1-1; D uncertain. This CDR3 is built from 13 residues. The germline V and J ends were trimmed by 2 bases and 1 base, with 5 bases remaining between them. Germline CDR1 and CDR2: SGHTA and FQGNSA. CDR3 residues: CASSLYRNTEAFF. CDR3 nucleotide sequence: TGTGCCAGCAGCTTATACAGGAACACTGAAGCTTTCTTT.

The rearrangement joins TRBV4-1 to TRBJ2-1; D gene uncertain. Germline lookup yields CDR1 MGHRA and CDR2 YSYEKL. The CDR3 runs 13 residues. The V gene lost 1 base and the J gene lost 6 bases, with 7 bases spanning the gap. CDR3 coding DNA: TGCGCCAGCAGCCAAGTTACAGCCAATGAGCAGTTCTTC. Protein sequence: CASSQVTANEQFF.

The V call is TRBV29-1, the J call TRBJ2-1, with 9 bases aligning to TRBD2. The CDR3 runs to 16 residues. V was clipped by 3 bases and J by 5 bases; unmatched bases: 11. Germline loops: CDR1 SQVTM, CDR2 ANQGSEA. Written as DNA, the CDR3 is TGCAGCGTTGATGCTTGGGTAGCGGGAGCGGACAATGAGCAGTTCTTC. Translated, it gives CSVDAWVAGADNEQFF.

The chain couples TRBV9 to TRBJ2-7; 10 nucleotides agree with TRBD1. CDR1 SGDLS and CDR2 YYNGEE come from the germline V gene. V was clipped by 0 bases and J by 1 base; unmatched bases: 4. The CDR3 contains 16 residues. CDR3 DNA: TGTGCCAGCAGCGTAGCTGGGACAGGGGCGTCCTACGAGCAGTACTTC. Translation gives CASSVAGTGASYEQYF.

This clone was detected only a few times. CDR3 sequence reads: CASSLGNQPQHF. CDR3 DNA: TGTGCCAGCAGTCTAGGCAATCAGCCCCAGCATTTT. V usage is TRBV6-2 or TRBV6-3 and J usage is TRBJ1-5; D gene unclear. The germline V and J ends were trimmed by 5 bases and 2 bases, with 4 bases remaining between them. The CDR3 contains 12 residues. Looked up from germline, CDR1 is MNHEY and CDR2 is SVGEGT.